The rows below give T cell receptor beta chains drawn from one sample of a study of T cells in lung cancer brain metastases. This table comes from immunoSEQ multiplex PCR, and its TCRdb copy is limited to in-frame clones, with some not included. The sample yields 1,500 to 2,500 clones, 85% to 90% seen once. Sequenced input: tumor tissue from a brain metastasis. Source of these receptors: a woman in her 50s with non-small cell lung cancer that had spread to the brain. The CDR3 runs from the conserved cysteine through the conserved F or W.

CDR3: CASSARVTEAFF; J: TRBJ1-1; V: TRBV7-2
CDR3: CASRGQGFYEQYF; J: TRBJ2-7; V: TRBV28
CDR3: CASSLTRAGRTDTQYF; J: TRBJ2-3; V: TRBV7-3
CDR3: CASSSQGATFF; J: TRBJ1-1; V: TRBV18
CDR3: CASSLEVWGPEAFF; J: TRBJ1-1; V: TRBV7-2
CDR3: CASRGEADTQYF; J: TRBJ2-3; V: TRBV7-2
CDR3: CASNRVWDGYTF; J: TRBJ1-2; V: TRBV21-1
CDR3: CASSFAGLNTEAFF; J: TRBJ1-1; V: TRBV7-9
CDR3: CASTKGQGLGNEQFF; J: TRBJ2-1; V: TRBV27
CDR3: CASSVGATNTRELFF; J: TRBJ2-2; V: TRBV9
CDR3: CASSQGAGGSTDTQYF; J: TRBJ2-3; V: TRBV4-1
CDR3: CASSQSWVQETQYF; J: TRBJ2-5; V: TRBV5-1
CDR3: CASSPGAIDGNTIYF; J: TRBJ1-3; V: TRBV18
CDR3: CASSRTGAHEQYF; J: TRBJ2-7; V: TRBV19
CDR3: CASSVLVEGTRGTGELFF; J: TRBJ2-2; V: TRBV9
CDR3: CASSLAPSYATGANVLTF; J: TRBJ2-6; V: TRBV5-4
CDR3: CASRTGASNIQYF; J: TRBJ2-4; V: TRBV27
CDR3: CASIPEGGGETEAFF; J: TRBJ1-1; V: TRBV6-5
CDR3: CALTPGVINEKLFF; J: TRBJ1-4; V: TRBV30
CDR3: CASSSAGQSLAPLHF; J: TRBJ1-6; V: TRBV13
CDR3: CASIRSGNLDTQYF; J: TRBJ2-3; V: TRBV6-1
CDR3: CVSSREGAASTDTQYF; J: TRBJ2-3; V: TRBV2
CDR3: CASSPRQRNTIYF; J: TRBJ1-3; V: TRBV9
CDR3: CASSQSTGQGATDTQYF; J: TRBJ2-3; V: TRBV4-2
CDR3: CATGQGRYTGELFF; J: TRBJ2-2; V: TRBV15
CDR3: CASNSGQSHYNEQFF; J: TRBJ2-1; V: TRBV5-1
CDR3: CASSYGQYTDTQYF; J: TRBJ2-3; V: TRBV6-6
CDR3: CASRARTGDYGYTF; J: TRBJ1-2; V: TRBV2
CDR3: CASSLARGGGNSPLHF; J: TRBJ1-6; V: TRBV5-5
CDR3: CASSPLPGWNGNGYTF; J: TRBJ1-2; V: TRBV18
CDR3: CASSTRVSRNTEAFF; J: TRBJ1-1; V: TRBV19
CDR3: CASSPSGATIEAFF; J: TRBJ1-1; V: TRBV28
CDR3: CASTPGTGTETQYF; J: TRBJ2-5; V: TRBV28
CDR3: CSVEGRAGNTIYF; J: TRBJ1-3; V: TRBV29-1
CDR3: CTSSTAGTESNEQFF; J: TRBJ2-1; V: TRBV5-1
CDR3: CSVGGATNEKLFF; J: TRBJ1-4; V: TRBV29-1
CDR3: CASSFERAGGYEQYF; J: TRBJ2-7; V: TRBV5-4
CDR3: CASSYYGQGLDEQYF; J: TRBJ2-7; V: TRBV19
CDR3: CASSLGGVGANQETQYF; J: TRBJ2-5; V: TRBV5-1
CDR3: CASSEQLEQFF; J: TRBJ2-1; V: TRBV19
CDR3: CASRRLAGKDTQYF; J: TRBJ2-3; V: TRBV6-1
CDR3: CASSSGTGVLDTQYF; J: TRBJ2-3; V: TRBV7-7
CDR3: CASSYDGGGLSGYAGELFF; J: TRBJ2-2; V: TRBV5-4
CDR3: CASSQGAGPNYGYTF; J: TRBJ1-2; V: TRBV4-1